This TCR beta chain was recorded in a study of blood T cell repertoires in COVID-19. Study-level background: Sites in the United States, Italy and Spain provided acute and convalescent COVID-19 samples. The analysed material was cDNA or gDNA that came from T cells, B-cell-depleted T cells, or PBMCs.

Germline values: CDR1 SGHRS, CDR2 YFSETQ. Trimming took off 7 bases at V and 0 bases at J, with 12 bases between the two ends. The CDR3 covers 14 residues. In the original processing: Reference gene primer amplification gave nucleated cell count estimates. Clones were read by immunoSEQ multiplex PCR, and TCRdb kept only the in-frame ones, dropping some. V, J and clone size reflect that table, while D and trimming were determined from the DNA. The sample comprises around 300,000 clones, approximately 85% of which are singletons, and approximately 11% rests with the top ten. The receptor was derived from a woman aged 70-85 years with acute or convalescent COVID-19. The V and J genes are TRBV5-1 and TRBJ2-3, with a tentative D call TRBD2 (6 bases). Sequenced: peripheral blood. The CDR3, as DNA: TGCGCCAGCGGAAAGGGGACTAGCACAGATACGCAGTATTTT. It specifies CASGKGTSTDTQYF. The entire variable domain, with the rest obtained from reference TRBV5-1 and TRBJ2-3, is as follows: KAGVTQTPRYLIKTRGQQVTLSCSPISGHRSVSWYQQTPGQGLQFLFEYFSETQRNKGNFPGRFSGRQFSNSRSEMNVSTLELGDSALYLCASGKGTSTDTQYFGPGTRLTVL.